The next 16 T cell receptor beta chains were all read from a single sample in a study of blood T cell repertoires in COVID-19. The data were produced by immunoSEQ multiplex PCR, yet TCRdb's version contains in-frame clones alone and is incomplete. Of 310,000 or so clones in the sample, 85% to 90% are singletons; the top ten hold roughly 4%. Material: peripheral blood. These TCRs come from a woman between 45 and 65 years old with active or convalescent COVID-19.

The chain joins TRBV2 to TRBJ2-3; 11 bases fit TRBD2. Germline V lookup: CDR1 SNHLY, CDR2 FYNNEI. This CDR3 is 15 amino acids long. V was pared by 4 bases and J by 5 bases, with 5 bases of the junction left unmatched. The CDR3 protein is CASSALLAGEDTQYF. CDR3 coding DNA: TGTGCCAGCAGTGCCTTACTAGCGGGGGAAGATACGCAGTATTTT. The whole variable domain, remainder taken from reference TRBV2 and TRBJ2-3, is EPEVTQTPSHQVTQMGQEVILRCVPISNHLYFYWYRQILGQKVEFLVSFYNNEISEKSEIFDDQFSVERPDGSNFTLKIRSTKLEDSAMYFCASSALLAGEDTQYFGPGTRLTVL.

J is TRBJ2-3 and V is TRBV5-4; 7 bases match TRBD2. The CDR3 has 14 residues. The germline V gene has CDR1 SGHNT and CDR2 YYREEE (reference sequence). Germline trimming cut 3 bases from V and 1 base from J; bases unmatched to any gene: 2. DNA of the CDR3: TGTGCCAGCAGCTGGAGCGGGGGCACAGATACGCAGTATTTT. Amino acids: CASSWSGGTDTQYF.

The chain carries TRBV19 and TRBJ1-5; 10 bases line up with TRBD1. CDR1 is LNHDA, CDR2 SQIVND, per germline (reference sequence). V trimming: 9 bases; J trimming: 7 bases; junction bases outside the gene matches: 9. This CDR3 is built from 14 residues. The CDR3 reads CASGWTGGGQPQHF. The CDR3 DNA reads TGTGCCAGCGGGTGGACAGGGGGAGGGCAGCCCCAGCATTTT.

The chain carries TRBV6-5 and TRBJ2-3; maybe TRBD2 (5 bases). There are 13 residues in the CDR3. The germline V gene has CDR1 MNHEY and CDR2 SVGAGI. Trimming stripped 7 bases from V and 7 bases from J, with 15 bases between. CDR3 sequence: CASNSPGVNTQYF. The CDR3 DNA sequence: TGTGCCAGCAACTCACCCGGGGTAAATACGCAGTATTTT.

The chain uses TRBV9 and TRBJ2-6; D unclear. Per the germline V gene, CDR1 is SGDLS and CDR2 is YYNGEE. V dropped 3 bases and J dropped 0 bases, with 10 bases sitting between them. The CDR3 consists of 16 residues. CDR3 protein: CASSAMYSSGANVLTF. The CDR3 nucleotides read TGTGCCAGCAGCGCTATGTATTCCTCTGGGGCCAACGTCCTGACTTTC.

V gene TRBV18 combines with J gene TRBJ1-2, with D possibly matching TRBD1 (6 bases). The CDR3 has 13 residues. The germline V and J ends were trimmed by 2 bases and 4 bases, with 8 bases remaining between them. CDR1 is KGHSH, CDR2 LQKENI, per germline. The CDR3 loop reads CASSPDRSYGYTF. As DNA, the CDR3 is TGTGCCAGCTCACCAGACAGGTCCTATGGCTACACCTTC.

J is TRBJ1-1 and V is TRBV29-1; no reliable D call. Germline V CDR1 and CDR2: SQVTM, ANQGSEA. The CDR3 totals 12 residues. V was trimmed by 1 base and J by 6 bases, leaving 9 bases between them. This chain's CDR3 is CSVEAPRSEAFF. The CDR3 bases are TGCAGCGTTGAAGCCCCGCGCTCTGAAGCTTTCTTT.

The rearrangement links TRBV28 to TRBJ2-7; a weak D match, TRBD2 (6 bases). V was shortened by 6 bases and J by 3 bases, with 24 bases between the two germline ends. This CDR3 has 17 residues. CDR1 MDHEN and CDR2 SYDVKM come from the germline V gene. The CDR3: CASSRRWRGRDFYEQYF. Here the CDR3 DNA reads TGTGCCAGCAGCCGGCGATGGCGGGGTAGGGACTTCTACGAGCAGTACTTC.

This clone was seen only a few times. CDR3 residues: CASSEFRGNTEAFF. The CDR3 DNA is TGTGCCAGCAGCGAGTTCAGGGGGAACACTGAAGCTTTCTTT. This chain uses TRBV7-2 with TRBJ1-1; TRBD1 might be the D (6 bases). V dropped 5 bases and J dropped 1 base, with 11 bases sitting between them. The CDR3 is 14 amino acids. The germline CDR1 and CDR2 sequences are SGHTA and FQGNSA.

This sequence joins TRBV29-1 and TRBJ2-5; D is unresolved. Between the trimmed V and J ends, which lost 4 bases and 4 bases, there was a span of 10 bases. The CDR3 loop spans 12 amino acids. The germline CDR1 and CDR2 sequences are SQVTM and ANQGSEA. CDR3 region: CSVGFGVETQYF. The CDR3, as DNA: TGCAGCGTTGGTTTCGGAGTAGAGACCCAGTACTTC.

The rearrangement links TRBV5-1 to TRBJ1-2; D is ambiguous. The ends were cut back, 0 bases at V and 0 bases at J, with 9 bases in the middle. Per germline, CDR1 SGHRS and CDR2 YFSETQ. This CDR3 comprises 15 residues. The CDR3 reads CASSLAGQANYGYTF. The CDR3 DNA reads TGCGCCAGCAGCTTGGCTGGGCAAGCTAACTATGGCTACACCTTC.

The V gene is TRBV7-9, the J gene TRBJ2-7; TRBD2 aligns across 13 bases. Germline values: CDR1 SEHNR, CDR2 FQNEAQ (reference sequence). This CDR3 is 16 amino acids long. V lost 4 bases, J lost 0 bases, and 3 bases stayed unmatched. CDR3 sequence (DNA): TGTGCCAGCAGCTCCCGACTAGCGGGGGGCTCCTACGAGCAGTACTTC. Translating gives CASSSRLAGGSYEQYF.

The chain links TRBV7-9 to TRBJ2-1, with 7 nucleotides matching TRBD1. J lost 4 bases, V lost 8 bases, and 14 bases had no gene match. The length of the CDR3 is 16 residues. Germline CDR1 SEHNR, CDR2 FQNEAQ (reference sequence). The CDR3 DNA follows: TGTGCCAGCGGAATAAGGACAGGTCAACCTTACAATGAGCAGTTCTTC. This translates into CASGIRTGQPYNEQFF. Full variable domain (missing parts from reference TRBV7-9 and TRBJ2-1): DTGVSQNPRHKITKRGQNVTFRCDPISEHNRLYWYRQTLGQGPEFLTYFQNEAQLEKSRLLSDRFSAERPKGSFSTLEIQRTEQGDSAMYLCASGIRTGQPYNEQFFGPGTRLTVL.

V and J are TRBV9 and TRBJ2-5; the D gene is possibly TRBD1 (6 bases). Trimming removed 0 bases from V and 4 bases from J, with 13 bases in between. The V gene's germline CDR1 is SGDLS and CDR2 YYNGEE. The CDR3 totals 15 residues. The chain's CDR3 is CASSVGPPGVETQYF. The CDR3 nucleotides are TGTGCCAGCAGCGTAGGGCCACCAGGGGTAGAGACCCAGTACTTC. The variable domain in full, completed from reference TRBV9 and TRBJ2-5, reads DSGVTQTPKHLITATGQRVTLRCSPRSGDLSVYWYQQSLDQGLQFLIQYYNGEERAKGNILERFSAQQFPDLHSELNLSSLELGDSALYFCASSVGPPGVETQYFGPGTRLLVL.

This clone appeared a single time. J is TRBJ2-2 and V is TRBV9; TRBD2 matches at 8 bases. CDR1 and CDR2 (germline): SGDLS, YYNGEE. The CDR3 contains 14 residues. After removal of 8 bases from V and 3 bases from J, the junction contained 6 bases not matched to a gene. Here the CDR3 DNA reads TGTGCCAGTCAGGCGGGAGGATACACCGGGGAGCTGTTTTTT. Translating it yields CASQAGGYTGELFF.

In this sample, this clone turned up once. V and J are TRBV19 and TRBJ2-7, with a weak D call TRBD1 (6 bases). CDR3 length: 14 residues. CDR1 and CDR2 (germline): LNHDA, SQIVND (reference sequence). V lost 3 bases, J lost 0 bases, and 9 bases lay in between. The CDR3 is CASSMTGSSYEQYF. As DNA, the CDR3 is TGTGCCAGTAGTATGACAGGAAGCTCCTACGAGCAGTACTTC.